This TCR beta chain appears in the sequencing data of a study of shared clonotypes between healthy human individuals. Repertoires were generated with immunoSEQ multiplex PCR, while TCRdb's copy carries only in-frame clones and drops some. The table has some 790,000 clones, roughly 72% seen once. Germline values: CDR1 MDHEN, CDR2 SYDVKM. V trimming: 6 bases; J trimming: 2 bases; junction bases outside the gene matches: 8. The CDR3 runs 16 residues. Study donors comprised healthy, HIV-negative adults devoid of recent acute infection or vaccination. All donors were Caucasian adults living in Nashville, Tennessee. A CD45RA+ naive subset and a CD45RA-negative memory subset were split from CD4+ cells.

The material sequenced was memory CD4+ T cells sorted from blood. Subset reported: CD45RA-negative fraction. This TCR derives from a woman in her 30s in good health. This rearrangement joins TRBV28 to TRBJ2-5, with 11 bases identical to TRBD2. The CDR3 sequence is CASSPRLAGLQETQYF. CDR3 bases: TGTGCCAGCAGCCCACGACTAGCGGGGTTGCAAGAGACCCAGTACTTC.